These 17 T cell receptor beta chains were sequenced from one sample in a study of T cells in Graves' hyperthyroidism and ophthalmopathy. Amplified TCR beta CDR3 regions derived from RNA transcripts. HTBI primers were employed in a first-round RT-PCR of the TCR CDR3. TCRdb used MiXCR to reprocess the multiplex PCR reads, holding one entry per CDR3 protein. The sample has fewer than 350,000 distinct CDR3 sequences, 15% to 20% seen once; the top ten hold around 50%. The specimen was blood. The source of these receptors is a woman between 45 and 65 years old with Graves' hyperthyroidism.

This clonotype was observed many times. The chain employs TRBV20-1 and TRBJ2-5; no clear D. The germline CDR1 and CDR2 sequences are DFQATT and SNEGSKA (reference sequence). Trimming took 4 bases from V and 3 from J, leaving 9 bases between them. There are 12 residues in the CDR3. CDR3 nucleotide sequence: TGCAGTGCTATAGGCGGAAAAGAGACCCAGTACTTC. Translation gives CSAIGGKETQYF.

The genes are TRBV6-1 and TRBJ2-7; D perhaps matches TRBD2 (6 bases). Trimming cost V 3 bases and J 0 bases, with 12 bases left between them. From germline, CDR1 is MNHNS and CDR2 SASEGT. This CDR3 comprises 15 residues. CDR3 nucleotide sequence: TGTGCCAGCAGTGACGGGGGACGGAGCTCCTACGAGCAGTACGTC. Protein: CASSDGGRSSYEQYV.

This clonotype was picked up a small number of times. The chain carries TRBV12-3 or TRBV12-4 and TRBJ2-1; D is perhaps TRBD2 (5 bases). V was shortened by 4 bases and J by 8 bases, with 9 bases between the two germline ends. This CDR3 is built from 12 residues. Here the CDR3 DNA reads TGTGCCAGCAGTTCGCAGGAGGATGAGCAGTTCTTC. It yields the protein CASSSQEDEQFF.

This clonotype was picked up many times. V usage is TRBV2 and J usage is TRBJ1-6, with D unresolved. Germline V gene lookup returns CDR1 SNHLY and CDR2 FYNNEI. This CDR3 region has 12 residues. V was shortened by 6 bases and J by 10 bases, with 10 bases between the two germline ends. This CDR3 reads CASRGVGSPLHF. Written as DNA, the CDR3 is TGTGCCAGCAGGGGAGTCGGGTCACCCCTCCACTTT.

This clonotype showed up just a few times. The chain is built from TRBV11-2 and TRBJ2-7; 15 bases fit TRBD2. From germline, CDR1 is SGHAT and CDR2 FQNNGV. J was trimmed by 4 bases and V by 4 bases; bases with no gene match: 5. The CDR3 sequence is 16 residues long. CDR3 amino acids: CASSSPGLAGGYEQYV. In DNA form, the CDR3 reads TGTGCCAGCAGCTCTCCGGGACTAGCGGGGGGTTACGAGCAGTACGTC.

The chain couples TRBV7-3 to TRBJ1-1, with D unclear. CDR1 is SGHTA, CDR2 FQGTGA, per germline. The CDR3 length is 13 residues. Deletions cut 2 bases from V and 7 bases from J, with 11 bases between. Here the CDR3 DNA reads TGTGCCAGCAGCTTAGGGCCAGCGGGTGAAGCTTTCTTT. This sequence encodes CASSLGPAGEAFF.

CDR3 protein: CSAYGSFGTMNTEAFF. DNA of the CDR3: TGCAGTGCTTACGGGAGTTTTGGGACCATGAACACTGAAGCTTTCTTT. This sequence joins TRBV20-1 and TRBJ1-1, with a weak D call TRBD1 (5 bases). Trimming removed 5 bases from V and 0 bases from J, with 19 bases in between. Germline CDR1 is DFQATT and CDR2 is SNEGSKA (reference sequence). The CDR3 covers 16 residues.

This clonotype was observed at least ten times. The V gene is TRBV11-2, the J gene TRBJ1-1; no firm D call. The germline V gene encodes CDR1 SGHAT and CDR2 FQNNGV. Between the trimmed V and J ends, which lost 2 bases and 5 bases, there was a span of 9 bases. CDR3 size: 13 residues. The CDR3 spells CASSLSVWTEAFF. CDR3 DNA: TGTGCCAGCAGCTTATCGGTGTGGACTGAAGCTTTCTTT.

This clonotype was counted ten times or more. The chain combines TRBV18 with TRBJ2-1, with TRBD1 as a possible D gene (5 bases). Germline V gene lookup returns CDR1 KGHSH and CDR2 LQKENI. Trimming took 6 bases from V and 6 from J, leaving 12 bases between them. The CDR3 spans 13 residues. The CDR3: CASSPGAANEQFF. CDR3 bases: TGTGCCAGCTCGCCTGGGGCGGCCAATGAGCAGTTCTTC.

This clonotype was observed many times. The rearrangement joins TRBV10-2 to TRBJ1-6, with TRBD1 as a possible D gene (5 bases). The CDR3 is 14 residues long. V lost 6 bases and J 9 bases, leaving 15 bases between the germline ends. Looked up from germline, CDR1 is WSHSY and CDR2 is SAAADI. CDR3 protein: CASSTGTVASPLHF. CDR3 nucleotides: TGCGCCAGCAGCACCGGGACGGTGGCTTCACCCCTCCACTTT.

This clonotype was counted between two and nine times. The chain is built from TRBV19 and TRBJ2-3; 7 nucleotides align to TRBD1. The CDR3 is 13 amino acids. V lost 7 bases and J lost 1; bases outside the gene matches: 2. Germline V gene lookup returns CDR1 LNHDA and CDR2 SQIVND (reference sequence). The chain's CDR3 is CASNDRGTDTQYF. The CDR3 DNA reads TGTGCCAGTAATGACAGGGGCACAGATACGCAGTATTTT.

This rearrangement joins TRBV7-2 to TRBJ1-5, with a weak D call TRBD1 (5 bases). CDR1 is SGHTA and CDR2 is FQGNSA in the germline V gene. Trimming took off 5 bases at V and 2 bases at J, with 7 bases between the two ends. This CDR3 comprises 13 residues. CDR3 sequence reads: CASSRGRNQPQHF. The CDR3, as DNA: TGTGCCAGCAGCAGGGGCCGCAATCAGCCCCAGCATTTT.

This clonotype was counted many times. The chain is built from TRBV6-6 and TRBJ2-3, with a tentative D call TRBD2 (5 bases). The germline CDR1 and CDR2 sequences are MNHNY and SVGAGI (reference sequence). The CDR3 totals 14 residues. V was clipped by 2 bases and J by 3 bases, with 9 bases between them. As DNA, the CDR3 is TGTGCCAGCAGTTACGTCCGGGAAACAGATACGCAGTATTTT. Translating it yields CASSYVRETDTQYF.

The table lists this clonotype with a few counts. The chain uses TRBV6-1 and TRBJ1-5; D not certain. CDR3 size: 14 residues. V was cut by 8 bases and J by 7 bases, with 18 bases left in between. CDR1 and CDR2 (germline): MNHNS, SASEGT. DNA for the CDR3: TGTGCCAGCTCGGGGAGTGTCGCTCCCCAGCCCCAGCATTTT. It yields the protein CASSGSVAPQPQHF.

The J gene is TRBJ1-2, the V gene TRBV9, with D possibly matching TRBD1 (5 bases). The CDR3 runs to 15 residues. V gave up 5 bases and J gave up 5 bases, with 19 bases separating them. From germline, CDR1 is SGDLS and CDR2 YYNGEE. The CDR3 here is CASRGGPAEGYGYTF. In DNA, the CDR3 is TGTGCCAGCAGAGGAGGACCGGCGGAGGGGTATGGCTACACCTTC.

This clonotype was seen repeatedly, ten times or more. The chain combines TRBV2 with TRBJ1-6, with D perhaps matching TRBD1 (6 bases). Germline V gene data show CDR1 as SNHLY and CDR2 as FYNNEI. The V and J ends lost 2 bases and 7 bases respectively, with 12 bases between them. The CDR3 runs 15 residues. This CDR3 reads CASSERGGPNSPLHF. The CDR3 DNA reads TGTGCCAGCAGTGAAAGAGGGGGTCCGAATTCACCCCTCCACTTT.

This chain joins TRBV5-1 and TRBJ1-3; weak D call: TRBD1 (6 bases). The CDR3 spans 14 residues. Germline V gene data show CDR1 as SGHRS and CDR2 as YFSETQ. V dropped 4 bases and J dropped 2 bases, with 10 bases sitting between them. This CDR3 reads CASSLGTTGNTIYF. The CDR3 DNA reads TGCGCCAGCAGCCTCGGGACAACTGGAAACACCATATATTTT.